This T cell receptor beta chain was found in a study of blood T cell repertoires in COVID-19. For the study at large: Collection of acute and convalescent COVID-19 samples took place in the United States, Italy and Spain. T cells, B-cell-depleted T cells, or PBMCs provided the cDNA or gDNA that served as material.

A few counts support this clone. The assay was immunoSEQ multiplex PCR, and TCRdb's table has in-frame clones only and misses some. The data hold 150,000 to 180,000 clones, with roughly 80% observed a single time. This CDR3 comprises 15 residues. V shed 6 bases, J shed 1 base, and the junction held 8 bases outside the gene matches. Per germline, CDR1 SGHAT and CDR2 FQNNGV. This TCR was sampled from a man in his 60s with acute or convalescent COVID-19. The specimen was peripheral blood. V usage is TRBV11-2 and J usage is TRBJ1-1; 7 positions agree with TRBD1. As DNA, the CDR3 is TGTGCCAGCAGTTCATACAGGGGCCGGAACACTGAAGCTTTCTTT. Translation: CASSSYRGRNTEAFF.